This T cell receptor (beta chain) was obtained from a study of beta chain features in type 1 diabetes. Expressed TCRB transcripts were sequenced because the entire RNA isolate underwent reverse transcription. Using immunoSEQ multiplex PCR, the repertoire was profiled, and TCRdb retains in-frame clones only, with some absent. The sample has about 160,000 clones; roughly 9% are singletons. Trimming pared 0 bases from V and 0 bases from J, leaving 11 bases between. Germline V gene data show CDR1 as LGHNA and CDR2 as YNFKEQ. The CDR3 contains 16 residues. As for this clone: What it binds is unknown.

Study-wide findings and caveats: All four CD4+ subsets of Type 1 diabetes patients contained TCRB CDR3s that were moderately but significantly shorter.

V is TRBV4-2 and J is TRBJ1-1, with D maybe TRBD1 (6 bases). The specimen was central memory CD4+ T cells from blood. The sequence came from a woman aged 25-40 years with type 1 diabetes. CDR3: CASSQDRDTMNTEAFF. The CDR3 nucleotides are TGTGCCAGCAGCCAAGATAGGGACACCATGAACACTGAAGCTTTCTTT.